The rows below give T cell receptor beta chains drawn from one sample of a study of blood T cell repertoires in COVID-19. Assay: immunoSEQ multiplex PCR; the TCRdb copy retains only in-frame clones and omits some. Of 150,000 to 200,000 clones in the sample, over 75% were seen once. Sequencing was performed on peripheral blood. These receptors all stem from a person aged 65-85 years with COVID-19, enrolled during active disease. Each CDR3 is given with its conserved first and last residue. D genes are given only for firm matches. Only some rows state a clone size, as once, few, many or a class for expanded clones.

>.|TRBV7-2|TRBD2|TRBJ2-5
TGTGCCAGCAGCTTAAGGTCTAGCGGGCAAGAGACCCAGTACTTC
CASSLRSSGQETQYF
>few|TRBV19|.|TRBJ2-3
TGTGCCAGTAAAATATCAGGAGGTGATACGCAGTATTTT
CASKISGGDTQYF
>few|TRBV6-5|.|TRBJ1-5
TGTGCCAGCAGCCGGGGTACGGGGGAGCCCCAGCATTTT
CASSRGTGEPQHF
>.|TRBV6-5|.|TRBJ1-3
TGTGCCAGCAGCGGGGAGCATGGAAACACCATATATTTT
CASSGEHGNTIYF
>.|TRBV5-1|TRBD1|TRBJ2-3
TGCGCCAGCAGCTTGGGACAGGGGATTCATGCAGATACGCAGTATTTT
CASSLGQGIHADTQYF
>.|TRBV6-5|.|TRBJ2-2
TGTGCCAGCAGTTTAACAGTTCCCGGGGAGCTGTTTTTT
CASSLTVPGELFF
>.|TRBV11-3|.|TRBJ2-2
TGTGCCAGCAGCTCGCGCCGGGGAGGCGGGGAGCTGTTTTTT
CASSSRRGGGELFF
>.|TRBV7-2|TRBD2|TRBJ2-3
TGTGCCAGCAGCCGCGGGAGACTGGTCACAGATACGCAGTATTTT
CASSRGRLVTDTQYF
>.|TRBV19|TRBD2|TRBJ2-1
TGTGCCAGTAGCTTGGGACTAAGATCGAACAATGAGCAGTTCTTC
CASSLGLRSNNEQFF
>.|TRBV28|.|TRBJ1-5
TGTGCCAGCAGTCTTGGAGGTCACTGGGGCAATCAGCCCCAGCATTTT
CASSLGGHWGNQPQHF
>.|TRBV5-1|TRBD1|TRBJ1-1
TGCGCCAGCAGCACGGGACAGGGGGCGAGGGACACTGAAGCTTTCTTT
CASSTGQGARDTEAFF
>few|TRBV10-3|.|TRBJ2-2
TGTGCCGTCTCGGGACTTAACACCGGGGAGCTGTTTTTT
CAVSGLNTGELFF
>.|TRBV6-6|.|TRBJ2-5
TGTGCCAGCAGTTACAATCGACAGGTTGACGAGACCCAGTACTTC
CASSYNRQVDETQYF
>.|TRBV19|.|TRBJ2-7
TGTGCCAGTAGTATAGACTCTTCCGCCTACGAGCAGTACTTC
CASSIDSSAYEQYF
>.|TRBV12-1|.|TRBJ2-1
TGTGCCAGCATGGGGACGACAGGAGACAATGAGCAGTTCTTC
CASMGTTGDNEQFF
>.|TRBV11-2|.|TRBJ2-5
TGTGCCAGCAGCCTAATACGGGGGATCCAAGAGACCCAGTACTTC
CASSLIRGIQETQYF
>.|TRBV19|.|TRBJ1-2
TGTGCCAGTATCTCAGGGTACAGCTACACCTTC
CASISGYSYTF
>.|TRBV6-4|.|TRBJ2-1
TGTGCCAGCAGTGACTCAAGGACACCCTCCTACAATGAGCAGTTCTTC
CASSDSRTPSYNEQFF
>.|TRBV7-3|.|TRBJ1-6
TGTGCCAGCAGCACCGGGGTTAATAATTCACCCCTCCACTTT
CASSTGVNNSPLHF
>.|TRBV25-1|.|TRBJ1-1
TGTGCCAGCAGTGGGCACAGGAACACTGAAGCTTTCTTT
CASSGHRNTEAFF
>.|TRBV27|.|TRBJ1-4
TGTGCCAGCAGTGGGAGGCATCGGGGTGAAAAACTGTTTTTT
CASSGRHRGEKLFF
>.|TRBV7-2|TRBD1|TRBJ2-6
TGTGCCAGGGGCGGACAGGGGGCGTCTGGGGCCAACGTCCTGACTTTC
CARGGQGASGANVLTF
>few|TRBV19|.|TRBJ1-2
TGTGCCAGTACGGCGACAGAAAGAGGTGGAGTTGGAGGCTACACCTTC
CASTATERGGVGGYTF
>.|TRBV11-2|.|TRBJ2-7
TGTGCCAGCAGCTTAGAGGCGGCGCTCTACGAGCAGTACTTC
CASSLEAALYEQYF
>.|TRBV5-4|.|TRBJ1-4
TGTGCCAGCAGCTTCGAGGGAGTTAATGAAAAACTGTTTTTT
CASSFEGVNEKLFF
>.|TRBV2|TRBD1|TRBJ1-1
TGTGCCAGCAGTGGGGACAGGGATACTATGAACACTGAAGCTTTCTTT
CASSGDRDTMNTEAFF
>.|TRBV5-6|.|TRBJ2-3
TGTGCCAGCAGCTTGGCTCCGGGAAACTCAAGGGCAGATACGCAGTATTTT
CASSLAPGNSRADTQYF
>.|TRBV9|.|TRBJ1-3
TGTGCCAGCAGCTTGGACAGCCTCTCTGGAAACACCATATATTTT
CASSLDSLSGNTIYF
>.|TRBV5-8|TRBD1|TRBJ1-5
TGTGCCAGCAGCAAGTTTCGGCAGGGGGGTCCCCCTCAGCCCCAGCATTTT
CASSKFRQGGPPQPQHF